The TCR beta chain under discussion was sequenced for a study of persistence of HIV-infected CD4 T cells. Across the study: Multiple blood draws of up to about 180 mL, except a couple of donors with single leukapheresis.

CDR1 and CDR2 (germline): SGHNT, YENEEA. V was clipped by 4 bases and J by 0 bases; unmatched bases: 12. This CDR3 is 17 amino acids long. Cells were stimulated with overlapping HIV-1 Gag 15-mer peptides. CD4+ T cells upregulating both CD40 ligand and CD69 were sorted as responding cells. Note on this clone: Its antigen is not identified.

This was the immunoSEQ version 4 assay in survey mode. The data were produced by immunoSEQ multiplex PCR, yet TCRdb's version contains in-frame clones alone and is incomplete. The table lists 7,500 to 9,500 clones, 82% of them singletons, with about 2% in the top ten. The receptor was derived from an adult woman with HIV who was CMV-seropositive. The sequences come from CD4+ T cells sorted from PBMCs after approximately 20-hour stimulation, collected from a patient who received antiretroviral therapy. V is TRBV11-3 and J is TRBJ2-7, with 7 bases aligning to TRBD1. The CDR3 DNA follows: TGTGCCAGCAGCTCCACTCCCGGGACAGTGAGCTCCTACGAGCAGTACTTC. Its translation is CASSSTPGTVSSYEQYF.